What follows is one T cell receptor beta chain and its context. Its antigen is unknown. The ends were cut back, 3 bases at V and 7 bases at J, with 6 bases in the middle. The CDR3 is 10 residues long. Looked up from germline, CDR1 is DFQATT and CDR2 is SNEGSKA (reference sequence). The data originate from a study of human T cells and chemical hapten exposure. Study results and limitations: The donors suffered from alopecia, so their immune response may not match that of healthy people.

The library tagged individual cDNA molecules with unique molecular identifiers. Under the authors' procedure: TCR counts had a median of about 92,000 per sample and spanned about 23,224 to 690,600. TCRdb reprocessed the RACE reads via MiXCR and lists one record per CDR3 protein. These V and J calls originate from TCRdb's pipeline instead of the authors' own analysis. The data hold about 84,000 distinct CDR3 sequences, with roughly 10% observed a single time. As for time point: patch test 2, 6 weeks after DPC sensitization. The treatment: therapeutic diphenylcyclopropenone sensitization with weekly scalp DPC.

The source was whole blood, collected in connection with sensitization to the hapten diphenylcyclopropenone (DPC). The chain couples TRBV20-1 to TRBJ1-1; unclear D gene. The TCR was taken from a woman younger than 45 with alopecia areata. Some clones in this sample may be carry-over from other donors' samples. The CDR3 sequence is CSARFVEAFF. Here the CDR3 DNA reads TGCAGTGCTAGGTTTGTTGAAGCTTTCTTT.